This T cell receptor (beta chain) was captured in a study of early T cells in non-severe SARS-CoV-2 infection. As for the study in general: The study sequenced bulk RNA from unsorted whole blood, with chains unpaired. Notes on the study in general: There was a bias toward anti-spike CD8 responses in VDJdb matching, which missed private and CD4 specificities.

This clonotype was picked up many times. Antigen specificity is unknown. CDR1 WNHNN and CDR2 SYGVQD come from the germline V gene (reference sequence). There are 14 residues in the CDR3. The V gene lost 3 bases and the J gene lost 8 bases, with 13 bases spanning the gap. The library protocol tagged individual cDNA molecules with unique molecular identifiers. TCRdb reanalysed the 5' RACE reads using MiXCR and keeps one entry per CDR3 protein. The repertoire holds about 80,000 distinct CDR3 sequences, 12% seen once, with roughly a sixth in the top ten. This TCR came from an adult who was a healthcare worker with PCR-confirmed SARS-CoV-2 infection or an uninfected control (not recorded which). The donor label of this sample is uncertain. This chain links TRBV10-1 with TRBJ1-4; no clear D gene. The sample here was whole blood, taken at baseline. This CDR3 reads CASSDGGTGEKLFF. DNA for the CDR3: TGCGCCAGCAGTGACGGTGGAACGGGGGAAAAACTGTTTTTT.